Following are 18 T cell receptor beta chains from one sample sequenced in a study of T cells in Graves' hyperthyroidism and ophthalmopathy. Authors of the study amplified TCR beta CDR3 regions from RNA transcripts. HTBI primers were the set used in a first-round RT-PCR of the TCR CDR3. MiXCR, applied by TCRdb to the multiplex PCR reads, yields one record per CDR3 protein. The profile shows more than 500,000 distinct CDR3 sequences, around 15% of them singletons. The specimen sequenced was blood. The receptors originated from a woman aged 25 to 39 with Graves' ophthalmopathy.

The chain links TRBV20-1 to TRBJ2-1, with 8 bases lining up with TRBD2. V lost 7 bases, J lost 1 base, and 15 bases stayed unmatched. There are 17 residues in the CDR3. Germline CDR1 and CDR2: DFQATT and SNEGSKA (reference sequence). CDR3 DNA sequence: TGCAGTGGGGTAATGGTAAGGGGCGGGAGGTCCTACAATGAGCAGTTCTTC. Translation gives CSGVMVRGGRSYNEQFF.

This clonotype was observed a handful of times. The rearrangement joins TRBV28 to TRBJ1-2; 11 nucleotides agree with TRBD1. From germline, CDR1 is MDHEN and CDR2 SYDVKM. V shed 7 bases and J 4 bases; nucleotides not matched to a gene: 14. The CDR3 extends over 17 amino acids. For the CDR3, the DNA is TGTGCCAGCACTCCGGGACAGGGGGACTATAATTTCTATGGCTACACCTTC. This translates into CASTPGQGDYNFYGYTF.

CDR3 sequence: CSAPGTDRYEQYF. CDR3 bases: TGCAGTGCTCCCGGGACGGATCGCTACGAGCAGTACTTC. This chain links TRBV20-1 with TRBJ2-7; D tentatively fits TRBD1 or TRBD2 (5 bases each). This CDR3 is built from 13 residues. Germline loops: CDR1 DFQATT, CDR2 SNEGSKA (reference sequence). V lost 5 bases, J lost 3 bases, and 14 bases lay in between.

DNA of the CDR3: TGTGCCAGCAGCCCTCTAGCGGGAGGGCCTGTGTGGCGGAACATTCAGTACTTC. Protein product: CASSPLAGGPVWRNIQYF. The genes are TRBV28 and TRBJ2-4, with 12 bases that match TRBD2. The J segment lost 7 bases and the V segment lost 6 bases, leaving 16 bases of the junction unmatched. Germline V gives CDR1 MDHEN, CDR2 SYDVKM. The CDR3 covers 18 residues.

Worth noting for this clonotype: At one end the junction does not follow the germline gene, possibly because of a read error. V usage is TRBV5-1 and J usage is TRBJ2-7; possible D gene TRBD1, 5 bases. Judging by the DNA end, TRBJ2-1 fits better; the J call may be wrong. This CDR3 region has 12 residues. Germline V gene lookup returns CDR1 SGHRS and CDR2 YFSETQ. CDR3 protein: CASSWGGYEQFF. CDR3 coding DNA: TGTGCCAGCAGCTGGGGCGGCTACGAGCAGTTCTTC.

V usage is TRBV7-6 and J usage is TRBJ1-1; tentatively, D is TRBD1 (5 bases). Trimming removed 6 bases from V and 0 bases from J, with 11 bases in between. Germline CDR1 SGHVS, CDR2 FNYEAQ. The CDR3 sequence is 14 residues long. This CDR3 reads CASRRRQMNTEAFF. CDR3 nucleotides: TGTGCCAGCAGGCGTCGACAGATGAACACTGAAGCTTTCTTT. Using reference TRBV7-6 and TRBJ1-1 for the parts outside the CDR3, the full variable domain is GAGVSQSPRYKVTKRGQDVALRCDPISGHVSLYWYRQALGQGPEFLTYFNYEAQQDKSGLPNDRFSAERPEGSISTLTIQRTEQRDSAMYRCASRRRQMNTEAFFGQGTRLTVV.

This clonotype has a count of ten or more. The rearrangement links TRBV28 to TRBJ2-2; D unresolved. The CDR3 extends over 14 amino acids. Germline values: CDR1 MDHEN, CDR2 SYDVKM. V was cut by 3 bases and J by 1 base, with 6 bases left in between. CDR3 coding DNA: TGTGCCAGCAGTTTGATTAGGAACACCGGGGAGCTGTTTTTT. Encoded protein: CASSLIRNTGELFF.

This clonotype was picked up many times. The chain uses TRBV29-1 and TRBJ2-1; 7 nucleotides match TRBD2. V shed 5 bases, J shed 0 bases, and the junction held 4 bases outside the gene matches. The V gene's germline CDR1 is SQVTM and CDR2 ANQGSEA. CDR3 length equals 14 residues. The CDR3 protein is CSVSGGGSYNEQFF. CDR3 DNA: TGCAGCGTTAGTGGGGGGGGCTCCTACAATGAGCAGTTCTTC.

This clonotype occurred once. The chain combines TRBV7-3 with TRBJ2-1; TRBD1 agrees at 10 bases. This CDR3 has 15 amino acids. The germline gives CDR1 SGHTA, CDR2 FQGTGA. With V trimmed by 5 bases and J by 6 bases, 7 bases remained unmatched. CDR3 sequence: CASSLERTGGNEQFF. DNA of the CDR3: TGTGCCAGCAGCCTAGAGAGGACAGGGGGCAATGAGCAGTTCTTC.

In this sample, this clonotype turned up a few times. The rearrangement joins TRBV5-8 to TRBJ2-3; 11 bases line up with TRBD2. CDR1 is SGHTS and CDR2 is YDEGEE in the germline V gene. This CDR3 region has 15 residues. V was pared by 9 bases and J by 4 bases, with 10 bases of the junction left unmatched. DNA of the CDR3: TGTGCCACCACCATCACTAGCGGGAGTTCAGATACGCAGTATTTT. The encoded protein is CATTITSGSSDTQYF.

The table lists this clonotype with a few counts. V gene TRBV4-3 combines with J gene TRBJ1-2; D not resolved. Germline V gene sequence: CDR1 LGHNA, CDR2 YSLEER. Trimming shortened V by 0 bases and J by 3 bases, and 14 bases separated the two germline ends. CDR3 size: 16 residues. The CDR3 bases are TGCGCCAGCAGCCAAGATCGAGCTAGCGGAGACTATGGCTACACCTTC. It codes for CASSQDRASGDYGYTF.

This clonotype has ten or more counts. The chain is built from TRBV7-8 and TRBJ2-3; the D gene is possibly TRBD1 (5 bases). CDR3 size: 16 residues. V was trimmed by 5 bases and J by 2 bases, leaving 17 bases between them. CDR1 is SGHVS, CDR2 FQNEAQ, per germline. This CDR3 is CASSPIGARNTDTQYF. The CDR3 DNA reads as TGTGCCAGCAGCCCCATTGGGGCTAGGAACACAGATACGCAGTATTTT.

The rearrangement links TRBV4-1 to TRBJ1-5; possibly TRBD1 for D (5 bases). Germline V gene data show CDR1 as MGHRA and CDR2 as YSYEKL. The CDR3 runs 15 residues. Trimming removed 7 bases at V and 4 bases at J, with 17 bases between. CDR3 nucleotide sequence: TGCGCCAGCATCCCCGGCCGTGGGGGGAATCAGCCCCAGCATTTT. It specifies CASIPGRGGNQPQHF.

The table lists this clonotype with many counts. CDR3 in DNA: TGTGCCAGCAGCCCGGGACTAGCCAATGAGCAGTTCTTC. Amino acid sequence: CASSPGLANEQFF. V and J are TRBV5-8 and TRBJ2-1; 9 nucleotides line up with TRBD2. CDR1 is SGHTS, CDR2 YDEGEE, per germline. The CDR3 runs 13 residues. V lost 4 bases, J lost 6 bases, and 2 bases stayed unmatched.

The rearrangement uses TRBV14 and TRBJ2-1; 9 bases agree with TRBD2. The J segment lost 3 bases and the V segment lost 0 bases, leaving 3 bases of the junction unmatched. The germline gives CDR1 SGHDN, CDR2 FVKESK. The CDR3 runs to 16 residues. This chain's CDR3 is CASSQEAGGIYNEQFF. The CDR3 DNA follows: TGTGCCAGCAGCCAAGAAGCGGGAGGTATCTACAATGAGCAGTTCTTC.

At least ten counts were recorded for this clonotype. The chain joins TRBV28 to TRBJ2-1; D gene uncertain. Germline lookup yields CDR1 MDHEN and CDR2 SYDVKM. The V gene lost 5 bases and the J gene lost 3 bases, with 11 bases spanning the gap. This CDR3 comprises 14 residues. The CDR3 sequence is CASSVTGFYNEQFF. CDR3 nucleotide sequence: TGTGCCAGCAGTGTCACCGGGTTCTACAATGAGCAGTTCTTC.

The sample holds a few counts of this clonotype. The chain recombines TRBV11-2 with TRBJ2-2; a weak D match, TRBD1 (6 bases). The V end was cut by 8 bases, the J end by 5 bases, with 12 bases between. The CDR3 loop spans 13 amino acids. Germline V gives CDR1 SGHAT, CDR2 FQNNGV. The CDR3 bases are TGTGCCAGCGCCCGGGACATAACCGGGGAGCTGTTTTTT. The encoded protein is CASARDITGELFF. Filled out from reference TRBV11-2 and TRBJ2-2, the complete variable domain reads EAGVAQSPRYKIIEKRQSVAFWCNPISGHATLYWYQQILGQGPKLLIQFQNNGVVDDSQLPKDRFSAERLKGVDSTLKIQPAKLEDSAVYLCASARDITGELFFGEGSRLTVL.

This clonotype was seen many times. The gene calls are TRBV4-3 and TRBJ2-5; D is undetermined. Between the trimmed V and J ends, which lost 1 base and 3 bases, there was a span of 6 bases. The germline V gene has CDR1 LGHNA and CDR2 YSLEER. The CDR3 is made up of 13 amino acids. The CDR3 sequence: CASSQGIKETQYF. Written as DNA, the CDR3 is TGCGCCAGCAGCCAAGGGATTAAAGAGACCCAGTACTTC.